These T cell receptor beta chains were read from a single sample in a study of identical twins. TCRdb recomputed calls from the 5' RACE reads with MiXCR, one row per CDR3 protein. The profile shows 500,000 to 550,000 distinct CDR3 sequences, less than 25% of them singletons. This sample was shared with a second study, whose subject was T cells expressing NK-cell markers.

The sequenced material came from CD4+ T cells sorted from blood. Every receptor here comes from a woman under 30 in good health. Both conserved end residues are part of each CDR3. A D gene is named only where the DNA matches it firmly. Expanded clones get a size class; other rows say once, few or many, or leave the size out.

TRBV30	TRBJ1-6	few	.	CAWGQGFDAPLHF
TRBV11-2	TRBJ1-1	.	.	CASGSVTGPTEAFF
TRBV20-1	TRBJ1-2	few	.	CSARTGGFGGYTF
TRBV9	TRBJ1-6	.	TRBD1	CASSAGDRGRTLHF
TRBV5-6	TRBJ2-2	few	.	CASSQTGFTGELFF
TRBV29-1	TRBJ1-2	.	.	CSVEVIHRDIGYTF
TRBV7-3	TRBJ2-1	few	TRBD2	CASSLTSGGDLEQFF
TRBV2	TRBJ2-1	few	TRBD1	CASSVTGADNEQFF
TRBV11-1	TRBJ2-7	few	TRBD1	CASSGDSTYEQYF
TRBV7-2	TRBJ2-2	few	.	CASSFAGYGELFF
TRBV5-1	TRBJ2-1	.	TRBD2	CASSSVGAGTYNEQFF
TRBV20-1	TRBJ2-3	.	TRBD1	CSAGSGTELWDTQYF
TRBV5-1	TRBJ2-7	few	.	CASNTGLARAYEQYF
TRBV12-3/TRBV12-4	TRBJ2-1	few	.	CASAQGSYNEQFF
TRBV5-1	TRBJ2-1	few	.	CASSPPSGANEQFF
TRBV6-5	TRBJ2-3	few	.	CASSYRGPLHSTDTQYF
TRBV6-2/TRBV6-3	TRBJ2-2	.	TRBD2	CATQLAGGPGELFF
TRBV12-3/TRBV12-4	TRBJ2-4	.	.	CASSRGGGQSEDIQYF
TRBV12-3/TRBV12-4	TRBJ2-1	.	.	CASSPGLTSYNEQFF
TRBV18	TRBJ2-7	.	.	CASSPQAGSYEQYF
TRBV20-1	TRBJ1-2	few	.	CSAPYRGYTF
TRBV5-1	TRBJ1-3	many	.	CASSLQDGNTIYF
TRBV6-1	TRBJ1-5	few	TRBD1	CASRFTGEEQPQHF
TRBV12-3/TRBV12-4	TRBJ1-1	.	.	CASSPRGRNTEAFF
TRBV29-1	TRBJ1-6	.	.	CSVGGDNSPLHF
TRBV7-9	TRBJ1-5	.	.	CASSLVAGVGNQPQHF
TRBV15	TRBJ2-3	.	TRBD2	CATSRRGVFDTQYF
TRBV7-2	TRBJ1-2	.	.	CASSAQGGDNYGYTF
TRBV13	TRBJ2-5	.	TRBD2	CASSFSSSGYQETQYF
TRBV10-3	TRBJ1-1	.	TRBD1	CAIRTGMNTEAFF
TRBV20-1	TRBJ1-1	.	TRBD1	CSARFEGANTEAFF